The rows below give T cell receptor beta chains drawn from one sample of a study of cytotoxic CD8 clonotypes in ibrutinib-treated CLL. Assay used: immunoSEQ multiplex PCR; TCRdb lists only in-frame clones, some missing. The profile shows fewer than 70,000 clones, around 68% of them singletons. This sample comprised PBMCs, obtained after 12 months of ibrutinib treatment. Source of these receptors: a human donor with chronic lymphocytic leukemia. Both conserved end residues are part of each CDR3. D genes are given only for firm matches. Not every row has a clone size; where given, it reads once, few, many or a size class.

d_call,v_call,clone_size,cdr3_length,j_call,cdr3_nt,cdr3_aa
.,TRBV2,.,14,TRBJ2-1,TGTGCCAGCAGTGAAGTCCAACAATCTGATGAGCAGTTCTTC,CASSEVQQSDEQFF
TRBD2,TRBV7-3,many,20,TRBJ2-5,TGTGCCAGCAGCTTAACTCCTCCGGGACTAGCGGGAGTTACGGGAGAGACCCAGTACTTC,CASSLTPPGLAGVTGETQYF
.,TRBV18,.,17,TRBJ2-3,TGTGCCAGCTCACAAACAGGGCCTGGGTTCGGCACAGATACGCAGTATTTT,CASSQTGPGFGTDTQYF
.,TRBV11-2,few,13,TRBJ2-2,TGTGCCAGCAGCTTCGGGTTGGCCGGGGAGCTGTTTTTT,CASSFGLAGELFF
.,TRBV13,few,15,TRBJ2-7,TGTGCCAGCAGCACTCGACAGACAGGAGGAGGCGAGCAGTACTTC,CASSTRQTGGGEQYF
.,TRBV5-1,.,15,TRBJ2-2,TGCGCCAGCAGCTTGTTGGGGGGCAACACCGGGGAGCTGTTTTTT,CASSLLGGNTGELFF
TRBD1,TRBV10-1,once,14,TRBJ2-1,TGCGCCAGCAGTGTAAAACAGGGGGCCAATGAGCAGTTCTTC,CASSVKQGANEQFF
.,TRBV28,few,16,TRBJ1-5,TGTGCCAGCAGTTTCGGCCAGGGTGGGTTCAATCAGCCCCAGCATTTT,CASSFGQGGFNQPQHF
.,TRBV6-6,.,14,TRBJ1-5,TGTGCCAGCAGTTACGGGGGGTTCGGTCAGCCCCAGCATTTT,CASSYGGFGQPQHF
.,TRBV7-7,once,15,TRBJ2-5,TGTGCTAGCAGCTTAGGGGCAGGGAGAAGGGAGACCCAGTACTTC,CASSLGAGRRETQYF
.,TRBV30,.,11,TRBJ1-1,TGTGCCTGGAGGGTCCCCGTCGAAGCTTTCTTT,CAWRVPVEAFF
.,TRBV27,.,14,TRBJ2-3,TGTGCCAGCACTTGGAGTTTCAGCACAGATACGCAGTATTTT,CASTWSFSTDTQYF
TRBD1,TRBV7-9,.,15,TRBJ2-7,TGTGCCAGCAGCTTAGAAGGGGGCGCGTCCTACGAGCAGTACTTC,CASSLEGGASYEQYF
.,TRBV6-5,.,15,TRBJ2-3,TGTGCCAGCAGCAGAGCGGAAACTAGCACAGATACGCAGTATTTT,CASSRAETSTDTQYF
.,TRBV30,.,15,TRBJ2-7,TGTGCCTGGAGTGTACTACGTCGACAGATCTACGAGCAGTACTTC,CAWSVLRRQIYEQYF
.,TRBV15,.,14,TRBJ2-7,TGTGCCACCAGCACCTCGGGAGATTCCTACGAGCAGTACTTC,CATSTSGDSYEQYF
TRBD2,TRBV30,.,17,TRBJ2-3,TGTGCCTGGAGGGGGACAGCCGGGACTAGCGGGTGGGATACGCAGTATTTT,CAWRGTAGTSGWDTQYF